The 25 T cell receptor beta chains presented below share a single source sample, sequenced in a study of blood T cells in healthy people across ages. A second PCR of roughly 7 to 11 cycles used a sample-barcoded 5' primer and a J-beta primer mix. Each CDR3 protein is one row after TCRdb ran MiXCR on the 5' RACE reads. Of some 930,000 distinct CDR3 sequences in the sample, about 28% were seen once. Separately, the same data were catalogued under a study of T cells of mothers and their children.

The sample comprised blood. These receptors all come from a woman aged 40-49 years in good health.

The rearrangement links TRBV20-1 to TRBJ2-7; D perhaps matches TRBD2 (7 bases). From germline, CDR1 is DFQATT and CDR2 SNEGSKA (reference sequence). There are 18 residues in the CDR3. V gave up 0 bases and J gave up 6 bases, with 27 bases separating them. As DNA, the CDR3 is TGCAGTGCTAGAGATGGTCCTGGAGGGGGGGTAGCGGGCGGCGAGCAGTACTTC. Its translation: CSARDGPGGGVAGGEQYF.

There are many counts of this clonotype. This chain connects TRBV12-3 or TRBV12-4 to TRBJ2-1, with TRBD2 identical over 7 bases. V trimming: 7 bases; J trimming: 9 bases; junction bases outside the gene matches: 15. The CDR3 consists of 15 residues. In nucleotides, the CDR3 is TGTGCCAGCATACTTGAGGGCGGGGGAACTGTTGAGCAGTTCTTC. Residues: CASILEGGGTVEQFF.

CDR3 region: CASRFTPSKLFF. The CDR3 nucleotides read TGTGCCAGCAGGTTTACCCCCAGTAAGCTGTTTTTT. The V and J genes are TRBV12-3 or TRBV12-4 and TRBJ2-2; D unclear. Trimming removed 6 bases from V and 12 bases from J, with 14 bases in between. CDR3 length: 12 residues.

DNA for the CDR3: TGTGCCAGCAGCTTGGCCGGGGGGGCAACTACAGATACGCAGTATTTT. This gives the protein CASSLAGGATTDTQYF. The chain carries TRBV5-4 and TRBJ2-3; 8 bases match TRBD2. The CDR3 consists of 16 residues. The germline V gene has CDR1 SGHNT and CDR2 YYREEE (reference sequence). The V segment lost 0 bases and the J segment 3 bases; nucleotides outside the gene matches: 6.

At least ten counts were recorded for this clonotype. The chain is built from TRBV7-2 and TRBJ2-7; D gene uncertain. CDR1 SGHTA and CDR2 FQGNSA come from the germline V gene. V lost 1 base, J lost 2 bases, and 9 bases lay in between. The CDR3 is 14 residues long. The DNA of the CDR3 is TGTGCCAGCAGCTTAGTAAACTACGCCTACGAGCAGTACTTC. This sequence encodes CASSLVNYAYEQYF. The variable domain in full, with the rest retrieved from reference TRBV7-2 and TRBJ2-7, is GAGVSQSPSNKVTEKGKDVELRCDPISGHTALYWYRQSLGQGLEFLIYFQGNSAPDKSGLPSDRFSAERTGGSVSTLTIQRTQQEDSAVYLCASSLVNYAYEQYFGPGTRLTVT.

The sample holds many counts of this clonotype. The V and J genes are TRBV7-9 and TRBJ1-2; D unresolved. There are 11 residues in the CDR3. Trimming left V 6 bases short and J 7 bases short, with 9 bases between. The germline CDR1 and CDR2 sequences are SEHNR and FQNEAQ (reference sequence). The CDR3 is CASSFRGGYTF. The CDR3 DNA is TGTGCCAGCAGTTTTCGGGGTGGCTACACCTTC.

The chain couples TRBV7-2 to TRBJ1-2; no reliable D call. V lost 4 bases and J 2 bases, leaving 5 bases between the germline ends. The length of the CDR3 is 12 residues. Germline CDR1 reads SGHTA; CDR2 reads FQGNSA. CDR3 loop: CASSYENYGYTF. CDR3 bases: TGTGCCAGCAGCTACGAAAACTATGGCTACACCTTC.

This clonotype was found many times. The V gene is TRBV18, the J gene TRBJ1-5, with D perhaps matching TRBD1 (6 bases). The germline CDR1 and CDR2 sequences are KGHSH and LQKENI. This CDR3 spans 15 amino acids. Trimming cost V 5 bases and J 5 bases, with 16 bases left between them. The CDR3 spells CASSSSRTADQPQHF. CDR3 nucleotide sequence: TGTGCCAGCTCATCCTCCCGGACAGCGGATCAGCCCCAGCATTTT.

This clonotype was found a few times. The V call is TRBV6-6, the J call TRBJ2-5; D is unresolved. Per the germline V gene, CDR1 is MNHNY and CDR2 is SVGAGI (reference sequence). Trimming shortened V by 9 bases and J by 0 bases, and 20 bases separated the two germline ends. The CDR3 spans 16 residues. In DNA form, the CDR3 reads TGTGCCAGGCCTTACTACAATGACATGTACCAAGAGACCCAGTACTTC. Translating it yields CARPYYNDMYQETQYF.

The genes are TRBV7-9 and TRBJ1-2; the match to TRBD1 covers 9 bases. The CDR3 loop spans 15 amino acids. Germline V CDR1 and CDR2: SEHNR, FQNEAQ (reference sequence). The junction had 9 bases not matched to a gene; V was cut back by 5 bases and J by 5 bases. Written as DNA, the CDR3 is TGTGCCAGCAGCCGGGACAGGGAGCTGTGGTATGGCTACACCTTC. As protein: CASSRDRELWYGYTF.

This clonotype has a count of ten or more. The chain couples TRBV7-2 to TRBJ2-4; D call uncertain. Between the trimmed V and J ends, which lost 5 bases and 9 bases, there was a span of 11 bases. Germline V CDR1 and CDR2: SGHTA, FQGNSA. The CDR3 sequence is 12 residues long. CDR3 loop: CASSPNHGIQYF. CDR3 DNA: TGTGCCAGCAGCCCGAATCACGGCATTCAGTACTTC.

The chain recombines TRBV7-8 with TRBJ1-4; D not resolved. Germline V gene data show CDR1 as SGHVS and CDR2 as FQNEAQ. This CDR3 has 12 amino acids. The V and J ends lost 3 bases and 7 bases respectively, with 6 bases between them. The CDR3 loop is CASSLAFEKLFF. The CDR3 region has the DNA TGTGCCAGCAGCTTGGCTTTTGAAAAACTGTTTTTT.

The V gene is TRBV7-2, the J gene TRBJ2-4; 8 bases match TRBD2. Germline loops: CDR1 SGHTA, CDR2 FQGNSA. There are 15 residues in the CDR3. With V trimmed by 3 bases and J by 13 bases, 14 bases remained unmatched. CDR3 loop: CASSFFRTSLNEQYF. The CDR3 DNA is TGTGCCAGCAGCTTTTTCAGGACTAGCCTTAATGAGCAGTACTTC.

In this sample, this clonotype turned up many times. The gene calls are TRBV4-1 and TRBJ2-7, with D possibly being TRBD2 (5 bases). CDR3 length: 16 amino acids. The V end was cut by 0 bases, the J end by 2 bases, with 14 bases between. The V gene's germline CDR1 is MGHRA and CDR2 YSYEKL. CDR3 nucleotide sequence: TGCGCCAGCAGCCAAGATTGGGAGTCTCCAGCCTACGAGCAGTACTTC. This gives the protein CASSQDWESPAYEQYF.

The chain links TRBV11-2 to TRBJ2-7; 10 bases fit TRBD1. The ends lost 5 bases at V and 2 bases at J; junction bases unmatched: 6. In germline, CDR1 is SGHAT, CDR2 FQNNGV. This CDR3 spans 15 amino acids. The CDR3 loop is CASSLDRGDPYEQYF. CDR3 DNA sequence: TGTGCCAGCAGCCTGGACAGGGGGGACCCCTACGAGCAGTACTTC.

This rearrangement joins TRBV5-1 to TRBJ2-1, with D possibly being TRBD1 or TRBD2 (5 bases each). The CDR3 has 15 amino acids. V shed 3 bases and J shed 7 bases, with 17 bases lying between them. Per the germline V gene, CDR1 is SGHRS and CDR2 is YFSETQ. The CDR3 nucleotides are TGCGCCAGCAGCTCCCTCGATGTGGGGGAGAATGAGCAGTTCTTC. Protein sequence: CASSSLDVGENEQFF. The full variable domain, in which reference TRBV5-1 and TRBJ2-1 provide the parts outside the CDR3, is KAGVTQTPRYLIKTRGQQVTLSCSPISGHRSVSWYQQTPGQGLQFLFEYFSETQRNKGNFPGRFSGRQFSNSRSEMNVSTLELGDSALYLCASSSLDVGENEQFFGPGTRLTVL.

This clonotype was seen a few times. V gene TRBV6-2 or TRBV6-3 combines with J gene TRBJ1-5; D is unclear. Germline CDR1 reads MNHEY; CDR2 reads SVGEGT. The germline V and J ends were trimmed by 5 bases and 6 bases, with 11 bases remaining between them. The CDR3 length is 13 residues. The CDR3 reads CASSGRVAQPQHF. The CDR3 DNA follows: TGTGCCAGCAGTGGGCGGGTTGCTCAGCCCCAGCATTTT.

The V call is TRBV19, the J call TRBJ2-3; 8 bases align to TRBD1. The CDR3 sequence is 15 residues long. Germline V gene data show CDR1 as LNHDA and CDR2 as SQIVND (reference sequence). V lost 5 bases and J lost 9; bases outside the gene matches: 13. CDR3 sequence: CASSWAGTGDSTQYF. CDR3 sequence (DNA): TGTGCCAGTAGTTGGGCCGGGACAGGTGACTCAACGCAGTATTTT.

On this clonotype: A clone one base away is much larger, so this may be a read error. The conserved closing phenylalanine or tryptophan is absent in this CDR3, likely reflecting a read error. V usage is TRBV7-3 and J usage is TRBJ2-7, with D possibly matching TRBD1 (6 bases). CDR3 size: 15 residues. V lost 7 bases and J 4 bases, leaving 20 bases between the germline ends. Germline CDR1 SGHTA, CDR2 FQGTGA. CDR3 loop: CASNLNRARNYEQYL. The CDR3, as DNA: TGTGCCAGCAACTTGAACAGGGCCAGGAATTACGAGCAGTACCTC.

This chain joins TRBV25-1 and TRBJ2-5; 10 nucleotides agree with TRBD2. The CDR3 totals 16 residues. Germline V lookup: CDR1 MGHDK, CDR2 SYGVNS. With 1 base clipped from V and 5 bases from J, the junction kept 7 bases outside the gene matches. The CDR3 DNA reads as TGTGCCAGCAGTGAATGGATTAGCGGGGGGCAGGAGACCCAGTACTTC. This encodes CASSEWISGGQETQYF.

This clonotype was recorded many times. This chain uses TRBV13 with TRBJ2-7, with 11 bases identical to TRBD2. This CDR3 contains 17 residues. V was pared by 4 bases and J by 2 bases, with 10 bases of the junction left unmatched. Germline loops: CDR1 PRHDT, CDR2 FYEKMQ (reference sequence). CDR3 DNA: TGTGCCAGCAGCTATAGGGCTAGCGGGGGGCCCCCCTACGAGCAGTACTTC. This codes for CASSYRASGGPPYEQYF.

The V call is TRBV29-1, the J call TRBJ2-1; 8 bases are shared with TRBD1. CDR1 is SQVTM and CDR2 is ANQGSEA in the germline V gene. With V trimmed by 4 bases and J by 12 bases, 11 bases remained unmatched. The CDR3 is 13 amino acids. The CDR3 here is CSVALQGAPGQFF. CDR3 DNA sequence: TGCAGCGTTGCGTTGCAGGGGGCGCCTGGGCAGTTCTTC.

This clonotype occurred a few times. The rearrangement joins TRBV27 to TRBJ2-3; tentatively, D is TRBD1 or TRBD2 (6 bases each). Trimming cost V 6 bases and J 1 base, with 14 bases left between them. Germline CDR1 MNHEY, CDR2 SMNVEV (reference sequence). CDR3 length equals 15 residues. DNA of the CDR3: TGTGCCAGCAGCCAGGGGACTCCCCGCACAGATACGCAGTATTTT. Translation: CASSQGTPRTDTQYF.

The chain uses TRBV2 and TRBJ1-6; a possible D gene is TRBD1 (5 bases). V lost 6 bases, J lost 6 bases, and 15 bases lay in between. The germline gives CDR1 SNHLY, CDR2 FYNNEI. This CDR3 is 15 amino acids long. For the CDR3, the DNA is TGTGCCAGCAGGGAGGGACCGGTGGGTAATTCACCCCTCCACTTT. It is translated as CASREGPVGNSPLHF.

About this clonotype itself: A much more abundant neighbour one base away suggests this may be a read error. The chain recombines TRBV20-1 with TRBJ2-1; the D is unclear. CDR1 DFQATT and CDR2 SNEGSKA come from the germline V gene (reference sequence). This CDR3 spans 10 amino acids. V was trimmed by 8 bases and J by 7 bases, leaving 9 bases between them. CDR3 nucleotides: TGCAGTACTTCCGGGAATGAGCAGTTCTTC. It encodes CSTSGNEQFF.